The 13 T cell receptor beta chains given below trace back to one sample, sequenced in a study of post-analysis software for immune sequencing data. Findings and caveats of the study: Roughly 5 TRBV segments, TRBV5-6, TRBV5-1 and TRBV20-1 among them, were found more frequent in patients than controls.

Their antigens are not known. TCR beta cDNA libraries included unique molecular identifiers. TCRdb reprocessed the PCR reads with MiXCR, giving one entry per CDR3 protein. The sample carries about 380,000 distinct CDR3 sequences, less than 40% recorded once. Specimen: blood. These receptors all stem from a girl under 18 with multiple sclerosis.

This clonotype was observed a single time. The V gene is TRBV5-6, the J gene TRBJ2-1; 10 bases agree with TRBD1. CDR1 is SGHDT and CDR2 is YYEEEE in the germline V gene. Trimming took 4 bases from V and 3 from J; bases not matched to a gene: 4. The CDR3 is 15 residues long. In DNA, the CDR3 is TGTGCCAGCAGCACGACAGGGGGCGGCTACAATGAGCAGTTCTTC. Encoded protein: CASSTTGGGYNEQFF.

Only a few counts were recorded for this clonotype. The chain couples TRBV3-1 to TRBJ2-7; 7 bases are shared with TRBD1. This CDR3 comprises 14 residues. The V gene end was trimmed by 3 bases and the J gene end by 6 bases; junction bases not matched to a gene: 8. The germline V gene encodes CDR1 LGHDT and CDR2 YNNKEL (reference sequence). CDR3 sequence (DNA): TGTGCCAGCAGCCAGGGACAGCCCCCTCTCGAGCAGTACTTC. Residues: CASSQGQPPLEQYF.

This chain joins TRBV7-3 and TRBJ2-1; TRBD2 matches at 12 bases. Germline CDR1 and CDR2: SGHTA and FQGTGA. J lost 8 bases, V lost 2 bases, and 19 bases had no gene match. The CDR3 is 20 amino acids. The CDR3 sequence is CASSLWGWTSGAPREDEQFF. CDR3 nucleotide sequence: TGTGCCAGCAGCTTATGGGGTTGGACTAGCGGGGCGCCCCGGGAGGATGAGCAGTTCTTC.

The table lists this clonotype with a few counts. This sequence joins TRBV5-1 and TRBJ2-3; D gene ambiguous. V lost 0 bases and J lost 5, with 10 bases in between. Germline V lookup: CDR1 SGHRS, CDR2 YFSETQ. The CDR3 contains 14 residues. CDR3 region: CASSLGEGIDTQYF. The CDR3 DNA is TGCGCCAGCAGCTTGGGCGAAGGGATAGATACGCAGTATTTT.

The chain links TRBV5-6 to TRBJ1-1, with 8 bases matching TRBD1. CDR1 and CDR2 from the germline V gene are SGHDT and YYEEEE. Trimming removed 0 bases from V and 2 bases from J; junction bases left unmatched: 3. This CDR3 region has 15 residues. CDR3 sequence (DNA): TGTGCCAGCAGCTTGGCAGGGGGCGCAAACACTGAAGCTTTCTTT. It specifies CASSLAGGANTEAFF.

The chain links TRBV4-1 to TRBJ1-5; weak D call: TRBD1 (5 bases). Trimming left V 8 bases short and J 1 base short, with 12 bases between. In germline, CDR1 is MGHRA, CDR2 YSYEKL. The CDR3 covers 14 residues. The CDR3 region is CASRGAGSNQPQHF. DNA for the CDR3: TGCGCCAGCCGAGGGGCAGGAAGCAATCAGCCCCAGCATTTT.

This chain connects TRBV2 to TRBJ2-1, with TRBD1 matching over 8 bases. The CDR3 is made up of 14 amino acids. Trimming cost V 7 bases and J 6 bases; bases outside gene matches: 8. In germline, CDR1 is SNHLY, CDR2 FYNNEI. The CDR3 region has the DNA TGTGCCAGCATGTCCGGGACAGGCTTCAATGAGCAGTTCTTC. Its translation: CASMSGTGFNEQFF. Complete variable domain (other parts from reference TRBV2 and TRBJ2-1): EPEVTQTPSHQVTQMGQEVILRCVPISNHLYFYWYRQILGQKVEFLVSFYNNEISEKSEIFDDQFSVERPDGSNFTLKIRSTKLEDSAMYFCASMSGTGFNEQFFGPGTRLTVL.

CDR3 amino acids: CASGRGSDTQYF. CDR3 in DNA: TGTGCCAGCGGCAGGGGTTCGGATACGCAGTATTTT. The J gene is TRBJ2-3, the V gene TRBV5-6; TRBD1 might be the D (6 bases). V lost 7 bases, J lost 6 bases, and 12 bases lay in between. Germline V gene sequence: CDR1 SGHDT, CDR2 YYEEEE. The CDR3 has 12 residues.

The chain uses TRBV4-2 and TRBJ2-7, with 7 bases lining up with TRBD1. Germline V gene data show CDR1 as LGHNA and CDR2 as YNFKEQ. There are 15 residues in the CDR3. The V gene end was trimmed by 0 bases and the J gene end by 1 base; junction bases not matched to a gene: 3. The CDR3 loop reads CASSQDETGSYEQYF. The CDR3, as DNA: TGTGCCAGCAGCCAAGATGAGACAGGGTCCTACGAGCAGTACTTC.

The rearrangement links TRBV29-1 to TRBJ2-6; no firm D call. Germline values: CDR1 SQVTM, CDR2 ANQGSEA. The CDR3 runs 16 residues. V gave up 0 bases and J gave up 0 bases, with 9 bases separating them. This CDR3 is CSVEDVTPSGANVLTF. The CDR3, as DNA: TGCAGCGTTGAAGATGTGACACCCTCTGGGGCCAACGTCCTGACTTTC.

The rearrangement links TRBV29-1 to TRBJ1-2; TRBD1 matches 9 bases. The CDR3 covers 16 residues. V was pared by 6 bases and J by 4 bases, with 15 bases of the junction left unmatched. Per germline, CDR1 SQVTM and CDR2 ANQGSEA. Written as DNA, the CDR3 is TGCAGCGTGGATACTGTAACAGGGGGCGGCGGCTATGGCTACACCTTC. Translating gives CSVDTVTGGGGYGYTF.

Only a few counts were recorded for this clonotype. V usage is TRBV12-3 or TRBV12-4 and J usage is TRBJ2-7, with 7 bases identical to TRBD2. V was clipped by 3 bases and J by 5 bases; unmatched bases: 4. The CDR3 totals 13 residues. CDR3 protein: CASSFGGTHEQYF. The CDR3 nucleotides read TGTGCCAGCAGTTTCGGGGGGACCCACGAGCAGTACTTC.

J is TRBJ1-2 and V is TRBV6-6; 8 bases match TRBD1. With V trimmed by 6 bases and J by 5 bases, 8 bases remained unmatched. The germline V gene has CDR1 MNHNY and CDR2 SVGAGI (reference sequence). CDR3 length: 14 amino acids. The CDR3 DNA sequence: TGTGCCAGCAGATCGGGACAGGACGATTATGGCTACACCTTC. Residues: CASRSGQDDYGYTF.